This TCR beta chain was captured in a study of T cells in Graves' hyperthyroidism and ophthalmopathy. Hyperthyroidism, newly diagnosed and lasting under 2 months, affected patients aged 18 to 65. The study left out patients who had uncontrolled infection, other autoimmune disease, pregnancy or lactation. Isolation of PBMCs was performed on roughly 9 ml fresh peripheral blood. Germline values: CDR1 SGDLS, CDR2 YYNGEE. The CDR3 loop spans 15 amino acids. J was trimmed by 7 bases and V by 4 bases; bases with no gene match: 5. Amplified regions were TCR beta CDR3 sequences from RNA transcripts. The HTBI primer set drove a first-round RT-PCR of the TCR CDR3. From the multiplex PCR reads, TCRdb called clonotypes with MiXCR, one entry per CDR3 protein. Counted here are some 510,000 distinct CDR3 sequences, under 25% occurring once; the ten biggest clones make up more than 25%.

The chain combines TRBV9 with TRBJ1-6; 10 bases map to TRBD1. Sequenced: blood. The receptor's source is a man between 18 and 29 years old with Graves' hyperthyroidism. CDR3 region: CASSIQGQGNSPLHF. The CDR3 DNA follows: TGTGCCAGCAGCATTCAGGGACAGGGGAATTCACCCCTCCACTTT.